This T cell receptor beta chain was found in a study of blood T cell repertoires in COVID-19. The overall study: Sites in the United States, Italy and Spain provided acute and convalescent COVID-19 samples.

Participant age was roughly 18 to 95 years, and participants resided in fewer than 25 US areas. Two negative PCRs, clearance, or symptom resolution were required of recovered Cohort 3 donors. The germline gives CDR1 SEHNR, CDR2 FQNEAQ (reference sequence). This CDR3 has 12 residues. V was shortened by 4 bases and J by 4 bases, with 6 bases between the two germline ends. Some clones are missing from TCRdb's copy, which holds only in-frame ones; the method was immunoSEQ multiplex PCR. The data hold 220,000 or so clones, with about 82% observed a single time. The receptor comes from a woman aged 50 to 65 who had recovered from COVID-19. V usage is TRBV7-9 and J usage is TRBJ2-3, with D perhaps TRBD2 (5 bases). Sequences were obtained from PBMCs or T cells enriched from blood (not recorded which). The CDR3 loop reads CASSYSADTQYF. For the CDR3, the DNA is TGTGCCAGCAGCTATAGCGCAGATACGCAGTATTTT.